Sequencing of this T cell receptor (beta chain) was carried out in a study of blood T cells in healthy people across ages. With a J-beta primer mix and a sample-barcoded 5' primer, a second PCR ran 7 to 11 cycles. TCRdb passed the 5' RACE reads through MiXCR, listing each CDR3 protein once. The sample consists of about 780,000 distinct CDR3 sequences, roughly 24% of them appearing once. This clonotype was counted between two and nine times. The sample was also reused in another study, on T cells of mothers and their children.

Sequencing was done on a sample of blood. This sequence originates from a boy between 10 and 17 years old in good health.

The CDR3 bases are TGCGCCAGCAGCCAAGGGACCTCCCCCTACGAGCAGTACTTC. It specifies CASSQGTSPYEQYF. The chain joins TRBV4-1 to TRBJ2-7; D remains ambiguous. CDR1 and CDR2 (germline): MGHRA, YSYEKL. This CDR3 is 14 amino acids long. The V and J ends lost 1 base and 2 bases respectively, with 9 bases between them.